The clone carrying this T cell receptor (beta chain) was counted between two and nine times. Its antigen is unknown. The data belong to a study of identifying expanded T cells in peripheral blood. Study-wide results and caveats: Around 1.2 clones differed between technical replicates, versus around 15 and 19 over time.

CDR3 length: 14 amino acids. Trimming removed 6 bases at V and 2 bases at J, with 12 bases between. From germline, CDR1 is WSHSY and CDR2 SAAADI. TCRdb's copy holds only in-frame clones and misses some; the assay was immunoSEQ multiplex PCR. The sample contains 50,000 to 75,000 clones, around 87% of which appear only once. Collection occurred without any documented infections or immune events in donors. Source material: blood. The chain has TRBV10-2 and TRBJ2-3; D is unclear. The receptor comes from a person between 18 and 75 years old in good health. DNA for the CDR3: TGCGCCAGCAGCAGAGGAACTCTCACAGATACGCAGTATTTT. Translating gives CASSRGTLTDTQYF.